This T cell receptor (beta chain) was sequenced in a study of T cells in Graves' hyperthyroidism and ophthalmopathy. Notes on the study in general: Most clonotypes expanded in thyroid above 0.001 were likewise present in blood. The model foresaw ophthalmopathy a median about 6.1 months prior to onset. Ophthalmopathy could be told apart from stable hyperthyroidism with a 13 V-J model.

Patients with ophthalmopathy all had a Clinical Activity Score of at least 3, a NOSPECS grade of at least 4 and duration under 3 months. Germline V gene sequence: CDR1 SGDLS, CDR2 YYNGEE. CDR3 size: 13 residues. Trimming pared 0 bases from V and 6 bases from J, leaving 7 bases between. On this clonotype: Antigen specificity is unknown.

The TCR beta CDR3 regions underwent amplification using RNA transcripts as the source. The TCR CDR3 was amplified in a first-round RT-PCR using the HTBI primer set. TCRdb independently ran MiXCR on the multiplex PCR reads; one entry per CDR3 protein. The sample contains 490,000 or so distinct CDR3 sequences, about 20% of which appear only once. The chain uses TRBV9 and TRBJ2-1, with D unclear. Sequencing input: blood. The receptor was isolated from a woman aged 70 to 79 with Graves' ophthalmopathy. CDR3 sequence (DNA): TGTGCCAGCAGCGTAGGAGGCCGCAATGAGCAGTTCTTC. Translating gives CASSVGGRNEQFF. Full variable domain (missing parts from reference TRBV9 and TRBJ2-1): DSGVTQTPKHLITATGQRVTLRCSPRSGDLSVYWYQQSLDQGLQFLIQYYNGEERAKGNILERFSAQQFPDLHSELNLSSLELGDSALYFCASSVGGRNEQFFGPGTRLTVL.